The source of this TCR beta chain is a study of human T cells and chemical hapten exposure. CDR3 size: 16 residues. Germline V gene data show CDR1 as MNHEY and CDR2 as SMNVEV (reference sequence). The V gene end was trimmed by 3 bases and the J gene end by 2 bases; junction bases not matched to a gene: 6. Whole blood that had not been fractionated was the source of extracted total RNA. TCRdb re-called the 5' RACE reads with MiXCR, one entry per CDR3 protein. Among roughly 81,000 distinct CDR3 sequences, more than 15% were seen once, and the ten largest hold approximately 7%. The chain joins TRBV27 to TRBJ2-7, with TRBD2 matching 11 bases. The TCR sequence derives from a female donor in good health. CDR3 in amino acids: CASSFAPGLAAYEQYF. For the CDR3, the DNA is TGTGCCAGCAGTTTTGCCCCGGGACTAGCGGCCTACGAGCAGTACTTC.